What follows is one TCR beta chain and its context. Antigen: not known. TCR beta libraries used about 2.2 micrograms of genomic DNA from cryopreserved PBMCs. The data derive from a study of cytotoxic CD8 clonotypes in ibrutinib-treated CLL. Study-level background: About 24 partial and 2 complete responses; at median 68 months, around 15 remitted, roughly 12 progressed.

CDR1 is MDHEN and CDR2 is SYDVKM in the germline V gene. Unmatched junction bases numbered 4, after V lost 6 bases and J lost 2 bases. This CDR3 is 14 amino acids long. TCRdb keeps only in-frame clones here, not all; method: immunoSEQ multiplex PCR. The data hold hundreds of thousands of clones, with under 75% observed a single time. Study-level results: The public clonotypes identified were infrequent and showed contraction or stability on treatment. A rise in clonality was seen at ibrutinib response, and a fall back toward baseline was seen at progression.

The sequencing here drew on PBMCs, taken after 24 months of ibrutinib treatment. The rearrangement uses TRBV28 and TRBJ2-7, with 10 bases matching TRBD1. This clonotype was obtained from a human donor with chronic lymphocytic leukemia. CDR3: CASRSGQGAYEQYF. The CDR3 DNA sequence: TGTGCCAGCAGATCCGGACAGGGGGCCTACGAGCAGTACTTC. The entire variable domain, with the rest obtained from reference TRBV28 and TRBJ2-7, is as follows: DVKVTQSSRYLVKRTGEKVFLECVQDMDHENMFWYRQDPGLGLRLIYFSYDVKMKEKGDIPEGYSVSREKKERFSLILESASTNQTSMYLCASRSGQGAYEQYFGPGTRLTVT.